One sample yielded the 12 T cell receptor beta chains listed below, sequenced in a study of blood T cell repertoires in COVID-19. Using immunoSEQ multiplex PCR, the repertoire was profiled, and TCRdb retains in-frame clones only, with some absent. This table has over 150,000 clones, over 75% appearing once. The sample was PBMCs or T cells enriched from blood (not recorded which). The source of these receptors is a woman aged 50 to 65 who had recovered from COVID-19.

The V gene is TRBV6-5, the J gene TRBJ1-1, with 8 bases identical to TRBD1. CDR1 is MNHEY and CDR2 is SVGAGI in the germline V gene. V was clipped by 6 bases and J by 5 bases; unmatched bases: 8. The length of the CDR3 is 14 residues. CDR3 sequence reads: CASSLDRARTEAFF. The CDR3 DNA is TGTGCCAGCAGCCTGGACAGGGCTAGGACTGAAGCTTTCTTT.

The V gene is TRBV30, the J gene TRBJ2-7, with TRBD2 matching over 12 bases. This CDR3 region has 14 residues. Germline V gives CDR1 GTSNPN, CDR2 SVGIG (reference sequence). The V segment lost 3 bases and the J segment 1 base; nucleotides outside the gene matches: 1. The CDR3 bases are TGTGCCTGGAGAACTAGCGGGAGGTCCTACGAGCAGTACTTC. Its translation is CAWRTSGRSYEQYF.

The DNA of the CDR3 is TGTGCCAGCAACAGGGGCTATGGCTACACCTTC. Its translation is CASNRGYGYTF. This chain connects TRBV21-1 to TRBJ1-2; the table calls TRBD1, which could not be checked here. TRBV21-1 is a documented pseudogene. The length of the CDR3 is 11 residues.

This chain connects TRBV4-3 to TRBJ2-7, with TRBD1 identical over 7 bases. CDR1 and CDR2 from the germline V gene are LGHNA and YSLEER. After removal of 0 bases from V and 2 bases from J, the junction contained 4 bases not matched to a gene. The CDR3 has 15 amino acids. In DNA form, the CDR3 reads TGCGCCAGCAGCCAAGACTGGCAGGGGGCCTACGAGCAGTACTTC. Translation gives CASSQDWQGAYEQYF.

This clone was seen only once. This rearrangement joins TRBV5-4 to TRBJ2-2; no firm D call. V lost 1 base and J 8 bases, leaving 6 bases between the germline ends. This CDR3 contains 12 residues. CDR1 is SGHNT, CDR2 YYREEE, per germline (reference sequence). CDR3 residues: CASSLTVGELFF. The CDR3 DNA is TGTGCCAGCAGCTTGACTGTGGGGGAGCTGTTTTTT.

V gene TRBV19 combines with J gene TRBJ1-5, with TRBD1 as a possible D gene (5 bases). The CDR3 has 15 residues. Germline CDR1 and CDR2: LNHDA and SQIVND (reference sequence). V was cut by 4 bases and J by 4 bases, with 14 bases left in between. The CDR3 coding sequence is TGTGCCAGTAGTACCTCCGGGGGAACTAATCAGCCCCAGCATTTT. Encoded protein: CASSTSGGTNQPQHF. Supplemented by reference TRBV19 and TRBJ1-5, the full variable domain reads DGGITQSPKYLFRKEGQNVTLSCEQNLNHDAMYWYRQDPGQGLRLIYYSQIVNDFQKGDIAEGYSVSREKKESFPLTVTSAQKNPTAFYLCASSTSGGTNQPQHFGDGTRLSIL.

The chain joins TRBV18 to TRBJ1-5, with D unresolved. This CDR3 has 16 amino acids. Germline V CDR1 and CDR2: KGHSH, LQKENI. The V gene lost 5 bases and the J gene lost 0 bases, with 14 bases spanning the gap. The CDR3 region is CASSELGTHSNQPQHF. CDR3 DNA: TGTGCCAGCTCAGAGCTAGGAACTCATAGCAATCAGCCCCAGCATTTT.

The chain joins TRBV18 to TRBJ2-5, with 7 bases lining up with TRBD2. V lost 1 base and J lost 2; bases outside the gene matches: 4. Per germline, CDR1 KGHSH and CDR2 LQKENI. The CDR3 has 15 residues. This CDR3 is CASSPQGGAQETQYF. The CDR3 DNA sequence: TGTGCCAGCTCACCACAGGGAGGGGCACAAGAGACCCAGTACTTC.

CDR3: CASSFSRAGKETQYF. For the CDR3, the DNA is TGTGCCAGCAGTTTCTCTAGGGCAGGGAAGGAGACCCAGTACTTC. This chain connects TRBV28 to TRBJ2-5, with a possible D match to TRBD1 (5 bases). From germline, CDR1 is MDHEN and CDR2 SYDVKM. CDR3 size: 15 residues. Trimming pared 3 bases from V and 5 bases from J, leaving 16 bases between.

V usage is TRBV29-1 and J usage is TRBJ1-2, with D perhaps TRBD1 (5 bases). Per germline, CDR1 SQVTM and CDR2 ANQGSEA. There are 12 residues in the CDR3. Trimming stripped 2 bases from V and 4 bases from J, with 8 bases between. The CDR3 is CSVETGGYGYTF. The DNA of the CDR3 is TGCAGCGTTGAAACCGGGGGCTATGGCTACACCTTC.

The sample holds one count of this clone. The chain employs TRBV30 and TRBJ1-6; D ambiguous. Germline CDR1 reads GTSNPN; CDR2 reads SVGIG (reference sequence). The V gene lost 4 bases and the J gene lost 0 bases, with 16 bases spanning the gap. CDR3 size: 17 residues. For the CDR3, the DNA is TGTGCCTGGAAGCGGGCTAGGACGAGCTCCTATAATTCACCCCTCCACTTT. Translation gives CAWKRARTSSYNSPLHF. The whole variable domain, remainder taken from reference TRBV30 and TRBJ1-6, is SQTIHQWPATLVQPVGSPLSLECTVEGTSNPNLYWYRQAAGRGLQLLFYSVGIGQISSEVPQNLSASRPQDRQFILSSKKLLLSDSGFYLCAWKRARTSSYNSPLHFGNGTRLTVT.

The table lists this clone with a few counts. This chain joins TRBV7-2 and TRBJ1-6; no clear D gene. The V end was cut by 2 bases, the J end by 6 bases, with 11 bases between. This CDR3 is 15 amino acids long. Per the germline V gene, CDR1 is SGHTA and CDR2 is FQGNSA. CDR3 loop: CASSLRGGANSPLHF. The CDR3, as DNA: TGTGCCAGCAGCTTAAGAGGAGGTGCTAATTCACCCCTCCACTTT. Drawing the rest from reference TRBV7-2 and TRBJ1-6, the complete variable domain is GAGVSQSPSNKVTEKGKDVELRCDPISGHTALYWYRQSLGQGLEFLIYFQGNSAPDKSGLPSDRFSAERTGGSVSTLTIQRTQQEDSAVYLCASSLRGGANSPLHFGNGTRLTVT.